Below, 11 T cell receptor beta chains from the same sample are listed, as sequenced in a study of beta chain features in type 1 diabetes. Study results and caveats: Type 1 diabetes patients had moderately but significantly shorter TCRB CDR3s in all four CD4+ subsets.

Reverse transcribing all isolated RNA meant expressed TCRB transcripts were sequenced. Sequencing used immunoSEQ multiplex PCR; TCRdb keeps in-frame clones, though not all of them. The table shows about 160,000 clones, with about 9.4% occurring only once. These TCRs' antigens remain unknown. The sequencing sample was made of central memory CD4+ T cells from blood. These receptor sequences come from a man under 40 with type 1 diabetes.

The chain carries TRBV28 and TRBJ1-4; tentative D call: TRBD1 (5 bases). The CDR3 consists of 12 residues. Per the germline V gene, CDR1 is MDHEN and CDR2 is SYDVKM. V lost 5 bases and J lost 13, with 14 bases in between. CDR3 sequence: CASSGIGVGLFF. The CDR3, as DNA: TGTGCCAGCAGTGGCATAGGGGTCGGACTGTTTTTT. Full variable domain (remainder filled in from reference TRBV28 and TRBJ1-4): DVKVTQSSRYLVKRTGEKVFLECVQDMDHENMFWYRQDPGLGLRLIYFSYDVKMKEKGDIPEGYSVSREKKERFSLILESASTNQTSMYLCASSGIGVGLFFGSGTQLSVL.

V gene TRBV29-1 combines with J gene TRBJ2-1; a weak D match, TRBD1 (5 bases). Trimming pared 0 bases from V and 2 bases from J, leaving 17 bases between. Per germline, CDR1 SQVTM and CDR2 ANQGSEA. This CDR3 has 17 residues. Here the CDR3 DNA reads TGCAGCGTTGAAGATGGCCCGGACATTTTAACCTACAATGAGCAGTTCTTC. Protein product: CSVEDGPDILTYNEQFF.

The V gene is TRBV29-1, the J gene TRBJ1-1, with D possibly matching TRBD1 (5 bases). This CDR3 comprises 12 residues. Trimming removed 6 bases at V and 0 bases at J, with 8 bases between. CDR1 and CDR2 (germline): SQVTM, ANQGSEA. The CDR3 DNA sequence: TGCAGCGTGATGACAGTGAACACTGAAGCTTTCTTT. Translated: CSVMTVNTEAFF.

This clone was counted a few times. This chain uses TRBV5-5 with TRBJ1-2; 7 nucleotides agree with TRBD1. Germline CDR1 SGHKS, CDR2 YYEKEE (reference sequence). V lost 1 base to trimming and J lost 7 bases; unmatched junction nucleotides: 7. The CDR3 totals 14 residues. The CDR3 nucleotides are TGTGCCAGCAGCTTGCTACAGGGGATTGGTGGCTACACCTTC. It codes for CASSLLQGIGGYTF.

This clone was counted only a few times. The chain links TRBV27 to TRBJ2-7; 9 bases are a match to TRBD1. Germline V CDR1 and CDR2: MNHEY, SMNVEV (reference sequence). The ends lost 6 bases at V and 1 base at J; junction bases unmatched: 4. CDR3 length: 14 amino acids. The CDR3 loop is CASSRDRESYEQYF. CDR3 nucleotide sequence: TGTGCCAGCAGCAGGGACAGGGAGTCCTACGAGCAGTACTTC.

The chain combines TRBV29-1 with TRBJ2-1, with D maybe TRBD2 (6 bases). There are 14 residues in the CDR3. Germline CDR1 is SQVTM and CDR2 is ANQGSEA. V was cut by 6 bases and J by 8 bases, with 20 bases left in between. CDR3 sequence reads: CSVGDLVYPDEQFF. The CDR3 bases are TGCAGCGTCGGGGACTTAGTTTACCCCGATGAGCAGTTCTTC.

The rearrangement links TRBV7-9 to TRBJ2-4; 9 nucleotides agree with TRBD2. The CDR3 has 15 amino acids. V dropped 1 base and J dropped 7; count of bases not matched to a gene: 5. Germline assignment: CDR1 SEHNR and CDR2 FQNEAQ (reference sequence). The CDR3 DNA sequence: TGTGCCAGCAGCTTAGGTAGCGGGAGAAGTAACATTCAGTACTTC. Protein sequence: CASSLGSGRSNIQYF.

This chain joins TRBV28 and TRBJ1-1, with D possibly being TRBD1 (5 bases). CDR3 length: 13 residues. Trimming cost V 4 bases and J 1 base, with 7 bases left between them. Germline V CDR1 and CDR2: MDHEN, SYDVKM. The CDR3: CASSSQANTEAFF. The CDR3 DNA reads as TGTGCCAGCAGTTCACAGGCGAACACTGAAGCTTTCTTT.

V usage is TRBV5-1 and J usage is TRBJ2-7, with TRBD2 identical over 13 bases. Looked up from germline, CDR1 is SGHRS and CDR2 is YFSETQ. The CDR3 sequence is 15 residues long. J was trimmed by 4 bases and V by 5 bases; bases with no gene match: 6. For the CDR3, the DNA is TGCGCCAGCAGACAAGGGACTAGCGGGACTTACGAGCAGTACTTC. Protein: CASRQGTSGTYEQYF.

CDR3 coding DNA: TGCAGCGTCGCCCCTTTCGATAGGGGAGAAGCTTTCTTT. It encodes CSVAPFDRGEAFF. The V gene is TRBV29-1, the J gene TRBJ1-1, with D possibly TRBD1 on 5 matching bases. Trimming pared 6 bases from V and 8 bases from J, leaving 19 bases between. The CDR3 is 13 amino acids. Germline assignment: CDR1 SQVTM and CDR2 ANQGSEA.

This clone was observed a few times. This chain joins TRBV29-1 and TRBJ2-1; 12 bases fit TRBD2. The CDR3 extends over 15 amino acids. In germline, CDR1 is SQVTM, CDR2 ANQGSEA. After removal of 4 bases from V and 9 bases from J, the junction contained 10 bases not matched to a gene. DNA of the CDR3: TGCAGCGTTGGCGAACTAGCGGGAGGTTTCTTTGAGCAGTTCTTC. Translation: CSVGELAGGFFEQFF.